A single sample is the source of the 10 T cell receptor beta chains below, sequenced in a study of regulatory T cells in long-lasting Graves disease. The time point here: newly diagnosed GD, antithyroid drugs for less than 3 months. RNA from PBMCs was the source of the TCR library. For TCR beta, libraries came from iRepertoire HTBI primers and Arm-PCR of CDR3 regions. TCRdb reprocessed the multiplex PCR reads via MiXCR and lists one record per CDR3 protein. The table lists 400,000 to 500,000 distinct CDR3 sequences, under 15% of them singletons. These data were likewise used in another study, on T cells in Graves' hyperthyroidism and ophthalmopathy.

Material: peripheral blood mononuclear cells (PBMCs), obtained at new diagnosis, from a patient treated with antithyroid drugs. These receptors came from a woman under 40 with Graves disease.

In this sample, this clonotype turned up a few times. The chain joins TRBV29-1 to TRBJ1-2, with D unclear. CDR3 length: 11 amino acids. With 6 bases removed from V and 7 bases from J, the gap between germline ends came to 12 bases. Germline V gives CDR1 SQVTM, CDR2 ANQGSEA. CDR3 nucleotides: TGCAGCGTCGGCCTCCTTCGTGGCTACACCTTC. It translates to CSVGLLRGYTF.

In its sample, this clonotype was seen many times. The rearrangement joins TRBV28 to TRBJ1-2; D uncertain. The germline CDR1 and CDR2 sequences are MDHEN and SYDVKM. V shed 2 bases and J shed 4 bases, with 2 bases lying between them. The CDR3 length is 11 residues. The CDR3 region is CASSLSYGYTF. The DNA for the CDR3 is TGTGCCAGCAGTTTAAGCTATGGCTACACCTTC.

The table lists this clonotype with many counts. CDR3 bases: TGTGCCAGCAGTTTCGCAAAGCCGACAGGCAACTATGGCTACACCTTC. Translating gives CASSFAKPTGNYGYTF. The chain is built from TRBV28 and TRBJ1-2; D possibly corresponds to TRBD1 (6 bases). CDR3 size: 16 residues. Germline V gives CDR1 MDHEN, CDR2 SYDVKM. With 3 bases removed from V and 2 bases from J, the gap between germline ends came to 16 bases.

This clonotype has a count of ten or more. The rearrangement links TRBV30 to TRBJ1-4, with D tentatively TRBD1 (5 bases). The V gene's germline CDR1 is GTSNPN and CDR2 SVGIG (reference sequence). The CDR3 runs to 11 residues. Trimming stripped 3 bases from V and 8 bases from J, with 7 bases between. The CDR3 sequence: CAWRRGEKLFF. The CDR3 DNA is TGTGCCTGGAGGCGGGGGGAAAAACTGTTTTTT.

This clonotype was detected ten times or more. The chain joins TRBV3-1 to TRBJ2-3; D possibly corresponds to TRBD1 (6 bases). The CDR3 spans 16 residues. Germline V lookup: CDR1 LGHDT, CDR2 YNNKEL (reference sequence). Trimming cost V 0 bases and J 0 bases, with 10 bases left between them. The CDR3 loop reads CASSQERTASTDTQYF. CDR3 bases: TGTGCCAGCAGCCAAGAGAGGACAGCTAGCACAGATACGCAGTATTTT.

This clonotype has at least ten counts. The chain links TRBV7-3 to TRBJ1-2, with D perhaps TRBD1 (6 bases). This CDR3 has 14 residues. Between the trimmed V and J ends, which lost 0 bases and 6 bases, there was a span of 11 bases. CDR1 SGHTA and CDR2 FQGTGA come from the germline V gene. The CDR3 loop is CASSLTGAGDGYTF. In DNA form, the CDR3 reads TGTGCCAGCAGCTTAACGGGGGCCGGAGATGGCTACACCTTC.

Many counts were recorded for this clonotype. The CDR3, as DNA: TGTGCCACCTGGGAAACAGGGAACACTGAAGCTTTCTTT. Its protein is CATWETGNTEAFF. The genes are TRBV10-3 and TRBJ1-1, with D perhaps TRBD1 (5 bases). The germline V gene encodes CDR1 ENHRY and CDR2 SYGVKD. The CDR3 spans 13 residues. Trimming left V 10 bases short and J 1 base short, with 13 bases between.

This clonotype was recorded at least ten times. This rearrangement joins TRBV7-3 to TRBJ2-2, with D unresolved. V lost 5 bases to trimming and J lost 7 bases, with 8 bases between them. CDR3 length: 12 amino acids. Germline V gene data show CDR1 as SGHTA and CDR2 as FQGTGA. The CDR3 nucleotides are TGTGCCAGCAGCCGGATAAGCGGGGAGCTGTTTTTT. Residues: CASSRISGELFF.

This clonotype was observed a handful of times. The chain employs TRBV24-1 and TRBJ2-6, with D unresolved. Trimming stripped 4 bases from V and 4 bases from J, with 7 bases between. Germline loops: CDR1 KGHDR, CDR2 SFDVKD. The CDR3 runs to 14 residues. CDR3 in amino acids: CATSDPWGANVLTF. The CDR3 DNA sequence: TGTGCCACCAGTGACCCTTGGGGGGCCAACGTCCTGACTTTC.

V gene TRBV7-3 combines with J gene TRBJ2-1, with D perhaps matching TRBD2 (6 bases). The CDR3 runs to 17 residues. Germline lookup yields CDR1 SGHTA and CDR2 FQGTGA. The ends were cut back, 3 bases at V and 4 bases at J, with 19 bases in the middle. The CDR3 region is CASSLIGAGIGYNEQFF. CDR3 sequence (DNA): TGTGCCAGCAGCTTGATTGGGGCGGGGATAGGGTACAATGAGCAGTTCTTC.